The 12 T cell receptor beta chains below come from one sample, sequenced in a study of blood T cell repertoires in COVID-19 (dated by TCRdb to the early 2020s). Library preparation employed the immunoSEQ multiplex PCR assay. The immuneACCESS repertoire file appears here via TCRdb, limited to in-frame rearrangements. These files lack a portion of the clones; in checked studies, under half of the deficit traces to unresolved V genes, and the cause of the others is not known. This sample holds approximately 120,000 clones; less than 85% were observed only once. Clones ranked in the top ten supply roughly 18% of the sample. Sequences were obtained from peripheral blood. Receptor source: a woman aged 60-70 years with acute or convalescent COVID-19.

V and J are TRBV5-6 and TRBJ2-7; TRBD2 aligns across 8 bases. The J segment lost 4 bases and the V segment lost 6 bases, leaving 9 bases of the junction unmatched. The germline V gene encodes CDR1 SGHDT and CDR2 YYEEEE. This CDR3 comprises 14 residues. The CDR3 bases are TGTGCCAGCACCATCGGGGGGGCGTTTTACGAGCAGTACTTC. Translating it yields CASTIGGAFYEQYF.

The rearrangement joins TRBV7-2 to TRBJ2-1, with 9 nucleotides matching TRBD1. Germline V lookup: CDR1 SGHTA, CDR2 FQGNSA. After removal of 5 bases from V and 4 bases from J, the junction contained 3 bases not matched to a gene. The CDR3 spans 14 residues. The CDR3 coding sequence is TGTGCCAGCAGCCAAGACAGGGGGTACAATGAGCAGTTCTTC. This encodes CASSQDRGYNEQFF.

CDR3 amino acids: CASAGGVASPLHF. CDR3 in DNA: TGTGCCAGCGCCGGGGGGGTAGCATCACCCCTCCACTTT. The rearrangement joins TRBV28 to TRBJ1-6; a possible D gene is TRBD1 (5 bases). The V gene lost 8 bases and the J gene lost 10 bases, with 15 bases spanning the gap. The CDR3 totals 13 residues. Looked up from germline, CDR1 is MDHEN and CDR2 is SYDVKM.

The V call is TRBV5-1, the J call TRBJ1-2, with a weak D call TRBD1 (6 bases). Germline V lookup: CDR1 SGHRS, CDR2 YFSETQ. This CDR3 contains 14 residues. Trimming removed 0 bases from V and 7 bases from J, with 13 bases in between. For the CDR3, the DNA is TGCGCCAGCAGCTTGGCCACAGGGTCGACTGGCTACACCTTC. Its protein product is CASSLATGSTGYTF.

This clone has just a few counts. The chain joins TRBV5-4 to TRBJ1-2, with D possibly TRBD1 on 6 matching bases. V lost 0 bases, J lost 5 bases, and 14 bases lay in between. The CDR3 contains 15 residues. Germline V CDR1 and CDR2: SGHNT, YYREEE (reference sequence). The CDR3 bases are TGTGCCAGCAGCTTGGATTTTGGACAGCAGTATGGCTACACCTTC. Translated: CASSLDFGQQYGYTF.

The chain is built from TRBV7-2 and TRBJ2-7, with D possibly being TRBD2 (5 bases). CDR3 length equals 12 residues. CDR1 and CDR2 (germline): SGHTA, FQGNSA. Deletions cut 5 bases from V and 6 bases from J, with 11 bases between. Here the CDR3 reads CASSPNRGEQYF. The CDR3 DNA sequence: TGTGCCAGCAGCCCTAACCGGGGCGAGCAGTACTTC.

The chain uses TRBV30 and TRBJ1-6; 8 bases map to TRBD1. The junction had 11 bases not matched to a gene; V was cut back by 2 bases and J by 14 bases. The CDR3 runs to 14 residues. Germline CDR1 GTSNPN, CDR2 SVGIG (reference sequence). The CDR3 sequence is CAWSSGTGLKSLHF. The CDR3 DNA follows: TGTGCCTGGAGTTCCGGGACAGGCCTTAAATCCCTCCACTTT.

The V call is TRBV29-1, the J call TRBJ2-5; TRBD2 is a possible D gene (5 bases). Trimming took off 1 base at V and 5 bases at J, with 11 bases between the two ends. The CDR3 contains 13 residues. Germline V gene sequence: CDR1 SQVTM, CDR2 ANQGSEA. The CDR3 loop reads CSVEVGGRETQYF. The CDR3 nucleotides are TGCAGCGTTGAAGTTGGAGGAAGGGAGACCCAGTACTTC.

The chain has TRBV27 and TRBJ1-2; TRBD1 might be the D (5 bases). Germline lookup yields CDR1 MNHEY and CDR2 SMNVEV (reference sequence). The CDR3 loop spans 15 amino acids. Trimming cost V 3 bases and J 5 bases, with 16 bases left between them. For the CDR3, the DNA is TGTGCCAGCAGTTTGGAGCCGCAGGGAGGATATGGCTACACCTTC. This gives the protein CASSLEPQGGYGYTF.

V gene TRBV3-1 (or the pseudogene TRBV3-2) combines with J gene TRBJ2-5, with 7 nucleotides matching TRBD2. Germline CDR1 is LGHDT and CDR2 is YNNKEL (reference sequence). The ends lost 6 bases at V and 5 bases at J; junction bases unmatched: 6. This CDR3 contains 13 residues. For the CDR3, the DNA is TGTGCCAGCAGAGGACTAGTCGGGGAGACCCAGTACTTC. It yields the protein CASRGLVGETQYF.

The chain employs TRBV5-1 and TRBJ1-1; maybe TRBD1 (6 bases). The CDR3 has 13 amino acids. Trimming left V 4 bases short and J 2 bases short, with 9 bases between. CDR1 and CDR2 from the germline V gene are SGHRS and YFSETQ. CDR3 sequence: CASSLTGNTEAFF. Here the CDR3 DNA reads TGCGCCAGCAGCCTGACAGGCAACACTGAAGCTTTCTTT. Complete variable domain (other parts from reference TRBV5-1 and TRBJ1-1): KAGVTQTPRYLIKTRGQQVTLSCSPISGHRSVSWYQQTPGQGLQFLFEYFSETQRNKGNFPGRFSGRQFSNSRSEMNVSTLELGDSALYLCASSLTGNTEAFFGQGTRLTVV.

The V call is TRBV20-1, the J call TRBJ1-2; D is possibly TRBD1 (6 bases). The CDR3 spans 14 residues. Germline lookup yields CDR1 DFQATT and CDR2 SNEGSKA (reference sequence). Trimming took off 3 bases at V and 6 bases at J, with 17 bases between the two ends. CDR3 residues: CSASDQGGADGYTF. CDR3 sequence (DNA): TGCAGTGCTAGTGACCAAGGGGGGGCAGATGGCTACACCTTC.